This T cell receptor beta chain was sequenced in a study of T cells after posttransplantation cyclophosphamide (dated by TCRdb to 2016 to 2017). For the study in its entirety: T cell repertoire reconstitution was tracked by TRB sequencing after myeloablative bone marrow transplantation in which posttransplantation cyclophosphamide was used as GVHD prophylaxis. Samples from about 33 PTCy-treated patients, along with samples from around 16 of their related bone marrow donors, underwent antigen receptor sequencing. TRB sequencing was performed on blood from all 35 or so PTCy patients with 1-year posttransplant specimens. TRB sequencing was also done on up to about 3 additional blood samples from 2 to 5.2 years after transplant in 3 patients, and on pretransplant blood from 4 patients. TRA and TRB clonality were tightly correlated in eight to ten samples, so subsequent TCR analyses focused on TRB only. Public TRB sequences were queried against a database of over 3,500 sequences associated with responses to pathogens, tumor antigens, self-antigens and alloantigens. What the work shows at the level of the full study, not this receptor alone: The TRB repertoires of T cells infiltrating skin or GI tract showed only limited overlap with the TRB repertoires of T cells in blood. At 1-2 months, donor-recipient similarity was low but rose over the first year, and the later blood repertoires were often dominated by donor CD8+ memory clones. Across approximately 45 patients, TRB clonality was highly associated with recipient CMV seropositivity and CMV reactivation, and diversity in PTCy patients was similar to diversity in CNI/methotrexate controls.

TRB sequencing was run on genomic DNA with either the immunoSEQ assay at survey resolution or the hsTCRB kit. The authors processed their data as follows. Initial read processing used immunoSEQ software, and repertoire analyses used the LymphoSeq R package. Clonality was computed as 1 minus normalized Shannon entropy; Gini coefficient was also calculated for each TRB dataset. To infer phenotypes in unsorted samples, TRB sequences from sorted subsets of the recipient or donor were mapped onto unsorted samples from the same recipient. TCRdb holds this immuneACCESS table with in-frame rearrangements only. Some clones are missing; in checked studies, unresolved V genes explain under half, and the rest has no known cause. That table furnishes V, J and clone size, whereas the DNA furnished D and trimming. Within this sample are 15,000 to 20,000 clones, with 80% to 90% of them counted one time only. The ten largest clones capture 3.5% of the sample.

Comment on this clone: No antigen is known for it. Within one base of it there is no much larger clone, and no base qualities were kept.

The control cohort consisted of around twelve patients who had myeloablative marrow transplants with methotrexate plus a calcineurin inhibitor and who were sampled 1 year after transplant. Peripheral blood and bone marrow mononuclear cells were isolated by Ficoll-Hypaque density centrifugation and cryopreserved. A distance of 5 bases separates the germline ends of V and J, which lose 0 bases and 1 base respectively. Measured from the cysteine to the phenylalanine, the CDR3 is 15 residues long. Only the CDR3 portion is preserved as DNA: 45 bases, with reading frame beginning at the first base. The germline V gene specifies SGDLS as CDR1 and YYNGEE as CDR2.

The receptor chain draws on TRBV9 and TRBJ2-6, with no reliable assignment of the D segment. The receptor's source is a male patient aged 45-59 years who received an allogeneic stem cell transplant from an unrelated donor, was CMV-positive, and had chronic GVHD only. Some T cells may have been brought in with the graft after a transplant. The specimen was PBMCs, collected after an allogeneic stem cell transplant with a calcineurin inhibitor and methotrexate. This receptor has the CDR3 CASSVGQSGANVLTF. The DNA sequence reads TGTGCCAGCAGCGTAGGGCAGTCTGGGGCCAACGTCCTGACTTTC.